This T cell receptor (beta chain) is from a study of blood T cell repertoires in COVID-19. About the study: T cells, B-cell-depleted T cells, or PBMCs supplied cDNA or gDNA.

Original processing methods: By means of reference gene primer amplification, nucleated cell counts were estimated. This table comes from immunoSEQ multiplex PCR, and its TCRdb copy is limited to in-frame clones, with some not included. The DNA was the basis for D and trimming; V, J and clone size are from that table. This sample has 20,000 to 30,000 clones, with around nine tenths found just once. This clone has just a few counts. This clonotype was obtained from a human donor in a cohort sampled during active COVID-19. The sequencing sample was made of peripheral blood.

As DNA, the CDR3 is TGTGCCAGCAGGAAGAGCGGGAGTTTATCCGAGCAGTACTTC. This translates into CASRKSGSLSEQYF. The rearrangement joins TRBV6-5 to TRBJ2-7, with 8 bases matching TRBD2. The CDR3 extends over 14 amino acids. V trimming: 6 bases; J trimming: 6 bases; junction bases outside the gene matches: 10. Germline V lookup: CDR1 MNHEY, CDR2 SVGAGI.